The 13 T cell receptor beta chains below all came from one sample that was sequenced in a study of T cell repertoires in cytomegalovirus infection. TCRdb independently ran MiXCR on the reads; one entry per CDR3 protein. The repertoire holds approximately 550,000 distinct CDR3 sequences, with more than 15% as singletons. The specimen was CD8+ T cells from PBMCs. The source of these receptors is a human donor in good health (CMV status not recorded). Some clones in this sample may be carry-over from other donors' samples.

On this clonotype: One base away lies a much larger clone, so this may be a sequencing read error. The CDR3 does not close with the conserved phenylalanine or tryptophan, likely indicating a read error. The chain carries TRBV12-5 and TRBJ2-7, with no clear D. V was cut by 2 bases and J by 1 base, with 12 bases left in between. The CDR3 covers 15 residues. Germline V gene lookup returns CDR1 LGHNT and CDR2 FRNRAP. The CDR3 sequence is CASGLSQDGSYEQYL. The CDR3 bases are TGTGCTAGTGGTTTGTCGCAAGACGGTTCCTACGAGCAGTACTTA.

The CDR3 reads CAISERTRGVGDGYTF. DNA of the CDR3: TGTGCCATCAGTGAAAGGACACGGGGGGTAGGAGATGGCTACACCTTC. This sequence joins TRBV10-3 and TRBJ1-2, with a possible D match to TRBD1 (5 bases). The V gene lost 3 bases and the J gene lost 6 bases, with 20 bases spanning the gap. Germline values: CDR1 ENHRY, CDR2 SYGVKD. The CDR3 sequence is 16 residues long.

Many counts were recorded for this clonotype. The chain combines TRBV7-8 with TRBJ2-1; 9 positions match TRBD2. V lost 5 bases and J lost 6; bases outside the gene matches: 5. Germline V CDR1 and CDR2: SGHVS, FQNEAQ. The CDR3 length is 14 residues. The CDR3 spells CASSGAGGGNEQFF. The DNA of the CDR3 is TGTGCCAGCAGCGGGGCGGGAGGGGGCAATGAGCAGTTCTTC.

The chain carries TRBV28 and TRBJ2-1, with no clear D. This CDR3 is 14 amino acids long. Germline-derived CDR1 and CDR2 are MDHEN and SYDVKM. Trimming removed 5 bases at V and 5 bases at J, with 13 bases between. Here the CDR3 DNA reads TGTGCCAGCAGTCGTCCAAAGATGAACAATGAGCAGTTCTTC. Its translation: CASSRPKMNNEQFF.

Many counts were recorded for this clonotype. The rearrangement links TRBV7-9 to TRBJ2-5; 11 bases agree with TRBD2. The germline V gene has CDR1 SEHNR and CDR2 FQNEAQ (reference sequence). The length of the CDR3 is 20 residues. V dropped 0 bases and J dropped 1; count of bases not matched to a gene: 13. The CDR3 DNA reads as TGTGCCAGCAGCTTAGCAGGGGTTAAGGGACTAGCGGCTTTCCAAGAGACCCAGTACTTC. Translating it yields CASSLAGVKGLAAFQETQYF.

Ten or more counts support this clonotype. The chain employs TRBV7-8 and TRBJ2-1; 8 nucleotides match TRBD2. V lost 0 bases and J lost 10; bases outside the gene matches: 5. There are 14 residues in the CDR3. The germline V gene encodes CDR1 SGHVS and CDR2 FQNEAQ. CDR3 amino acids: CASSLAPGGVEQFF. CDR3 in DNA: TGTGCCAGCAGCTTAGCCCCCGGGGGGGTAGAGCAGTTCTTC.

In its sample, this clonotype was seen once. The chain has TRBV29-1 and TRBJ2-2, with D possibly being TRBD1 (5 bases). Germline CDR1 reads SQVTM; CDR2 reads ANQGSEA. Trimming took 8 bases from V and 8 from J, leaving 15 bases between them. This CDR3 has 12 amino acids. This CDR3 is CSSRTGFGELFF. The CDR3 DNA reads as TGCAGCAGTCGAACAGGATTTGGGGAGCTGTTTTTT.

The chain employs TRBV7-9 and TRBJ2-5, with 7 bases that match TRBD1. Germline V gives CDR1 SEHNR, CDR2 FQNEAQ (reference sequence). The CDR3 is 17 amino acids. The J segment lost 5 bases and the V segment lost 1 base, leaving 13 bases of the junction unmatched. The CDR3 here is CASSLESGAGGIETQYF. CDR3 coding DNA: TGTGCCAGCAGCTTAGAGAGTGGGGCAGGGGGAATTGAGACCCAGTACTTC.

V gene TRBV12-3 or TRBV12-4 combines with J gene TRBJ2-1, with 13 bases matching TRBD2. J lost 8 bases, V lost 2 bases, and 6 bases had no gene match. The CDR3 consists of 16 residues. For the CDR3, the DNA is TGTGCCAGCAGTTTAACTAGCGGGGGGGCCAACCATGAGCAGTTCTTC. As protein: CASSLTSGGANHEQFF.

This clonotype showed up just a few times. V and J are TRBV2 and TRBJ1-1; D is possibly TRBD1 (5 bases). Germline V lookup: CDR1 SNHLY, CDR2 FYNNEI. Trimming left V 3 bases short and J 1 base short, with 9 bases between. This CDR3 contains 14 residues. CDR3 in DNA: TGTGCCAGCAGTGAGCCCGGGACGAACACTGAAGCTTTCTTT. This translates into CASSEPGTNTEAFF. The full variable domain, in which reference TRBV2 and TRBJ1-1 provide the parts outside the CDR3, is EPEVTQTPSHQVTQMGQEVILRCVPISNHLYFYWYRQILGQKVEFLVSFYNNEISEKSEIFDDQFSVERPDGSNFTLKIRSTKLEDSAMYFCASSEPGTNTEAFFGQGTRLTVV.

The chain has TRBV12-3 or TRBV12-4 and TRBJ2-6; 8 positions match TRBD2. J lost 4 bases, V lost 4 bases, and 15 bases had no gene match. This CDR3 has 19 amino acids. CDR3: CASSSLPPGLVTGANVLTF. CDR3 coding DNA: TGTGCCAGCAGTTCCCTCCCCCCGGGACTAGTAACAGGGGCCAACGTCCTGACTTTC.

In this sample, this clonotype turned up many times. CDR3 DNA: TGTGCCAGCAGTGCCGGGGGGACTGAAGCTTTCTTT. This translates into CASSAGGTEAFF. The chain uses TRBV6-2 or TRBV6-3 and TRBJ1-1; D perhaps matches TRBD1 (5 bases). Trimming cost V 5 bases and J 5 bases, with 9 bases left between them. Looked up from germline, CDR1 is MNHEY and CDR2 is SVGEGT. The CDR3 runs 12 residues.

CDR3 sequence: CASSAFPGGMGNQPQHF. The CDR3, as DNA: TGTGCCAGCAGTGCATTCCCAGGGGGCATGGGCAATCAGCCCCAGCATTTT. V is TRBV27 and J is TRBJ1-5; 8 nucleotides align to TRBD1. The trim removed 5 bases at V and 2 bases at J, leaving 11 bases unmatched. This CDR3 is 17 amino acids long. Germline lookup yields CDR1 MNHEY and CDR2 SMNVEV (reference sequence).